Following are 27 T cell receptor beta chains from one sample sequenced in a study of blood T cell repertoires in COVID-19. The repertoire was sequenced with immunoSEQ multiplex PCR; TCRdb's copy has only in-frame clones and lacks some. The sample consists of roughly 330,000 clones, roughly 90% of them appearing once. The sequenced material came from peripheral blood. The receptor set was obtained from a woman in her forties or fifties with active or convalescent COVID-19.

V gene TRBV6-2 or TRBV6-3 combines with J gene TRBJ2-7; 8 bases agree with TRBD1. Germline V gene sequence: CDR1 MNHEY, CDR2 SVGEGT. This CDR3 is 14 amino acids long. The ends lost 2 bases at V and 12 bases at J; junction bases unmatched: 12. The CDR3 loop reads CASSYGTGLRVAYF. CDR3 nucleotides: TGTGCCAGCAGTTACGGGACAGGCCTCCGTGTTGCGTACTTC.

This chain joins TRBV3-1 (or the pseudogene TRBV3-2) and TRBJ1-4; 8 nucleotides line up with TRBD1. After removal of 0 bases from V and 5 bases from J, the junction contained 5 bases not matched to a gene. Germline V gene lookup returns CDR1 LGHDT and CDR2 YNNKEL (reference sequence). This CDR3 has 16 residues. In DNA form, the CDR3 reads TGTGCCAGCAGCCAAGAGAGGACAGGGAGGAATGAAAAACTGTTTTTT. It specifies CASSQERTGRNEKLFF.

The chain employs TRBV7-3 and TRBJ2-3, with 9 bases identical to TRBD2. Germline V gene sequence: CDR1 SGHTA, CDR2 FQGTGA. The CDR3 has 18 amino acids. The trim removed 2 bases at V and 3 bases at J, leaving 12 bases unmatched. In nucleotides, the CDR3 is TGTGCCAGCAGCTTAGGGCTAGCGGGGCCCGCCCTTACAGATACGCAGTATTTT. Protein: CASSLGLAGPALTDTQYF.

This chain connects TRBV3-1 (or the pseudogene TRBV3-2) to TRBJ2-1; 7 bases agree with TRBD2. The CDR3 sequence is 12 residues long. CDR1 is LGHDT and CDR2 is YNNKEL in the germline V gene (reference sequence). Germline trimming cut 0 bases from V and 14 bases from J; bases unmatched to any gene: 4. The CDR3 nucleotides read TGTGCCAGCAGCCAAGATCGACTAGCCGAGTTCTTC. Protein product: CASSQDRLAEFF.

Worth noting for this clone: In the same sample, other DNA sequences code for this CDR3. The genes are TRBV28 and TRBJ2-1; TRBD1 might be the D (5 bases). Trimming took off 2 bases at V and 3 bases at J, with 5 bases between the two ends. The CDR3 is 13 residues long. Germline values: CDR1 MDHEN, CDR2 SYDVKM. The CDR3 DNA reads TGTGCCAGCAGTTTAGACAGCTACAATGAGCAGTTCTTC. Amino acids: CASSLDSYNEQFF.

This chain uses TRBV28 with TRBJ1-2, with TRBD1 matching 7 bases. Germline V CDR1 and CDR2: MDHEN, SYDVKM. V lost 5 bases and J lost 8; bases outside the gene matches: 8. This CDR3 spans 13 amino acids. The DNA of the CDR3 is TGTGCCAGCAGTATTACAGGGGACGGCGGCTACACCTTC. As protein: CASSITGDGGYTF.

The chain employs TRBV9 and TRBJ2-1; D call uncertain. This CDR3 contains 18 residues. The germline CDR1 and CDR2 sequences are SGDLS and YYNGEE. Between the trimmed V and J ends, which lost 1 base and 3 bases, there was a span of 20 bases. The CDR3 region is CASSVNPGIEEYYNEQFF. The CDR3 DNA reads TGTGCCAGCAGCGTAAATCCGGGTATCGAGGAGTACTACAATGAGCAGTTCTTC.

The J gene is TRBJ1-5, the V gene TRBV6-6; 9 nucleotides align to TRBD1. Germline-derived CDR1 and CDR2 are MNHNY and SVGAGI (reference sequence). CDR3 length equals 15 residues. Losses at the gene ends were 5 bases for V and 3 bases for J; bases not matched to a gene: 5. The CDR3 spells CASSLRDRANQPQHF. The CDR3 bases are TGTGCCAGCAGTCTCCGGGACAGGGCCAATCAGCCCCAGCATTTT.

Only one count was recorded for this clone. This chain joins TRBV21-1 and TRBJ1-5. TRBV21-1 is recorded as a pseudogene. The length of the CDR3 is 18 residues. CDR3: CASSIRGSPKTTLQPQHF. DNA for the CDR3: TGTGCCAGCAGCATTAGAGGGAGCCCAAAAACCACCCTTCAGCCCCAGCATTTT.

This clone has just a few counts. The chain has TRBV4-2 and TRBJ1-3; D perhaps matches TRBD1 (6 bases). Per the germline V gene, CDR1 is LGHNA and CDR2 is YNFKEQ. The ends were cut back, 5 bases at V and 4 bases at J, with 18 bases in the middle. The CDR3 runs 16 residues. The CDR3 protein is CASSKSTGSTGNTIYF. CDR3 bases: TGTGCCAGCAGCAAATCCACAGGGAGTACGGGAAACACCATATATTTT.

The chain employs TRBV14 and TRBJ1-6, with 7 positions matching TRBD1. The germline V gene encodes CDR1 SGHDN and CDR2 FVKESK. This CDR3 contains 15 residues. Trimming removed 4 bases from V and 8 bases from J; junction bases left unmatched: 8. This CDR3 reads CASSLRDSWDSPLHF. For the CDR3, the DNA is TGTGCCAGCAGCCTTCGGGACAGTTGGGATTCACCCCTCCACTTT.

This rearrangement joins TRBV28 to TRBJ2-7, with TRBD2 matching 11 bases. Germline trimming cut 5 bases from V and 6 bases from J; bases unmatched to any gene: 9. Germline CDR1 is MDHEN and CDR2 is SYDVKM. This CDR3 comprises 15 residues. The CDR3 DNA is TGTGCCAGCAGTATCTTTAGCGGGAGGGACGGCGAGCAGTACTTC. It codes for CASSIFSGRDGEQYF.

The rearrangement links TRBV5-1 to TRBJ2-1; 9 nucleotides match TRBD2. The CDR3 has 18 residues. With 4 bases clipped from V and 4 bases from J, the junction kept 15 bases outside the gene matches. Germline CDR1 and CDR2: SGHRS and YFSETQ. As DNA, the CDR3 is TGCGCCAGCAGCCGCCTGGCGGGGGGGCTCTTACTATACAATGAGCAGTTCTTC. This translates into CASSRLAGGLLLYNEQFF.

Concerning this clone: Other DNA sequences in the sample encode the same CDR3. The V gene is TRBV12-3 or TRBV12-4, the J gene TRBJ1-2; TRBD1 aligns across 10 bases. With 5 bases clipped from V and 6 bases from J, the junction kept 3 bases outside the gene matches. This CDR3 comprises 13 residues. DNA of the CDR3: TGTGCCAGCAGTCCTGGACAGGGGGATGGCTACACCTTC. Protein sequence: CASSPGQGDGYTF.

This sequence joins TRBV9 and TRBJ1-2; 8 bases are shared with TRBD1. The CDR3 covers 15 residues. CDR1 and CDR2 from the germline V gene are SGDLS and YYNGEE. With 3 bases clipped from V and 6 bases from J, the junction kept 10 bases outside the gene matches. The CDR3 loop is CASSARLGTGHGYTF. The CDR3 bases are TGTGCCAGCAGCGCTCGACTTGGGACAGGACATGGCTACACCTTC.

J is TRBJ1-2 and V is TRBV7-9; 9 nucleotides line up with TRBD1. Losses at the gene ends were 4 bases for V and 2 bases for J; bases not matched to a gene: 2. Germline V gene data show CDR1 as SEHNR and CDR2 as FQNEAQ (reference sequence). The CDR3 runs 14 residues. Written as DNA, the CDR3 is TGTGCCAGCAGCTCCGGGACAGGGAACTATGGCTACACCTTC. Its protein product is CASSSGTGNYGYTF.

The gene calls are TRBV5-4 and TRBJ2-7; D gene uncertain. The CDR3 is 12 residues long. Germline V gives CDR1 SGHNT, CDR2 YYREEE (reference sequence). Trimming shortened V by 4 bases and J by 3 bases, and 8 bases separated the two germline ends. CDR3 protein: CASSLSDYEQYF. As DNA, the CDR3 is TGTGCCAGCAGCCTGTCAGACTACGAGCAGTACTTC.

This chain links TRBV25-1 with TRBJ1-1, with 8 bases matching TRBD1. The length of the CDR3 is 13 residues. CDR1 is MGHDK, CDR2 SYGVNS, per germline. J lost 4 bases, V lost 6 bases, and 4 bases had no gene match. CDR3 sequence: CASSHTGGTEAFF. CDR3 nucleotide sequence: TGTGCCAGCAGCCATACAGGGGGCACTGAAGCTTTCTTT.

This sequence joins TRBV5-1 and TRBJ1-1; 8 bases are shared with TRBD1. CDR3 length: 16 amino acids. The V and J ends lost 0 bases and 5 bases, in that order; junction bases with no gene match: 9. CDR1 is SGHRS, CDR2 YFSETQ, per germline. The chain's CDR3 is CASSLAATGVRTEAFF. The DNA of the CDR3 is TGCGCCAGCAGCTTGGCCGCGACAGGGGTGAGGACTGAAGCTTTCTTT.

As DNA, the CDR3 is TGTGCCAGTAGTGGGGCGCAATCGTCATACAATGAGCAGTTCTTC. Translated, it gives CASSGAQSSYNEQFF. The J gene is TRBJ2-1, the V gene TRBV19, with D possibly TRBD1 on 5 matching bases. V lost 5 bases, J lost 4 bases, and 15 bases lay in between. Per germline, CDR1 LNHDA and CDR2 SQIVND (reference sequence). The CDR3 consists of 15 residues.

The V and J genes are TRBV19 and TRBJ2-1; a weak D match, TRBD2 (5 bases). Trimming shortened V by 3 bases and J by 6 bases, and 6 bases separated the two germline ends. Germline V lookup: CDR1 LNHDA, CDR2 SQIVND (reference sequence). This CDR3 spans 12 amino acids. The CDR3 sequence: CASSMAGNEQFF. For the CDR3, the DNA is TGTGCCAGTAGTATGGCGGGCAATGAGCAGTTCTTC. The whole variable domain, filled in from reference TRBV19 and TRBJ2-1, reads DGGITQSPKYLFRKEGQNVTLSCEQNLNHDAMYWYRQDPGQGLRLIYYSQIVNDFQKGDIAEGYSVSREKKESFPLTVTSAQKNPTAFYLCASSMAGNEQFFGPGTRLTVL.

CDR3 region: CASSQRQEASPLHF. CDR3 nucleotides: TGTGCCAGCAGTCAGAGACAGGAGGCTTCACCCCTCCACTTT. This chain links TRBV27 with TRBJ1-6; maybe TRBD1 (6 bases). CDR1 and CDR2 from the germline V gene are MNHEY and SMNVEV (reference sequence). The CDR3 runs 14 residues. Trimming cost V 5 bases and J 9 bases, with 14 bases left between them.

This rearrangement joins TRBV29-1 to TRBJ1-1, with 8 bases lining up with TRBD1. Germline assignment: CDR1 SQVTM and CDR2 ANQGSEA. The CDR3 loop spans 10 amino acids. In nucleotides, the CDR3 is TGCGGGACAGGGAACACTGAAGCTTTCTTT. It specifies CGTGNTEAFF.

The rearrangement uses TRBV24-1 and TRBJ1-1, with a possible D match to TRBD1 (6 bases). In germline, CDR1 is KGHDR, CDR2 SFDVKD. The CDR3 extends over 16 amino acids. Trimming shortened V by 2 bases and J by 0 bases, and 12 bases separated the two germline ends. The CDR3 here is CATSDSTTGMNTEAFF. Written as DNA, the CDR3 is TGTGCCACCAGTGATTCCACGACAGGTATGAACACTGAAGCTTTCTTT.

This chain connects TRBV30 to TRBJ2-5, with TRBD2 identical over 7 bases. Germline CDR1 GTSNPN, CDR2 SVGIG (reference sequence). The CDR3 loop spans 15 amino acids. V gave up 3 bases and J gave up 2 bases; unmatched junction bases: 9. CDR3 region: CAWSVGGEGQETQYF. The CDR3 coding sequence is TGTGCCTGGAGCGTTGGGGGGGAGGGACAAGAGACCCAGTACTTC.

The CDR3 protein is CASSPDKATFNEQFF. DNA of the CDR3: TGTGCCAGCAGCCCGGACAAGGCCACTTTCAATGAGCAGTTCTTC. J is TRBJ2-1 and V is TRBV5-4, with TRBD1 as a possible D gene (5 bases). Trimming left V 4 bases short and J 6 bases short, with 17 bases between. The CDR3 contains 15 residues. The germline V gene has CDR1 SGHNT and CDR2 YYREEE (reference sequence).

The rearrangement uses TRBV5-6 and TRBJ2-7; 7 bases line up with TRBD1. Germline loops: CDR1 SGHDT, CDR2 YYEEEE. The J segment lost 0 bases and the V segment lost 6 bases, leaving 6 bases of the junction unmatched. CDR3 length: 14 amino acids. The CDR3 coding sequence is TGTGCCAGCACCTCGGGACAGAGCTCCTACGAGCAGTACTTC. Protein sequence: CASTSGQSSYEQYF.